This TCR beta chain was sequenced for a study of cytomegalovirus exposure and HLA in healthy donors. Notes on the study in general: Across all donors, roughly uniform sequencing depth was an assumption of the presence/absence analyses. More clonal expansion characterized HLA-associated TCR beta chains than equally common others in a later analysis. V- and J-gene trimming in TCR beta was tied to a missense DCLRE1C variant by an analysis performed later. The study flagged fewer than 200 TCR beta chains as cytomegalovirus-associated.

PCR employed 60 Vbeta and 13 Jbeta primers. Sequenced by immunoSEQ multiplex PCR; TCRdb stores in-frame clones only, minus some. The sample shows over 100,000 clones, around 82% of them seen only once. About this clone itself: Its cognate antigen is unknown.

Germline V gene data show CDR1 as SEHNR and CDR2 as FQNEAQ (reference sequence). The length of the CDR3 is 15 residues. Between the trimmed V and J ends, which lost 4 bases and 2 bases, there was a span of 11 bases. The source material was PBMCs. The rearrangement links TRBV7-9 to TRBJ1-4; D unresolved. The origin of this receptor is a woman aged 40 to 49 in good health and CMV-seronegative. The CDR3 loop reads CASSSGTSTNEKLFF. DNA of the CDR3: TGTGCCAGCAGCTCGGGAACCTCGACTAATGAAAAACTGTTTTTT.